Below, 7 T cell receptor beta chains from the same sample are listed, as sequenced in a study of T cells in Graves' hyperthyroidism and ophthalmopathy. Researchers amplified the TCR beta CDR3 regions from RNA transcripts. HTBI primers were the set used in a first-round RT-PCR of the TCR CDR3. TCRdb processed the multiplex PCR reads anew with MiXCR; each CDR3 protein has one entry. The sample lists a few hundred thousand distinct CDR3 sequences, about 14% seen once, with around a fifth in the top ten. Sequences were obtained from blood. All receptors come from a woman aged 30 to 39 with Graves' ophthalmopathy.

This clonotype was counted many times. The chain combines TRBV28 with TRBJ2-1; TRBD2 agrees at 8 bases. Unmatched junction bases numbered 4, after V lost 3 bases and J lost 3 bases. This CDR3 contains 15 residues. The germline V gene encodes CDR1 MDHEN and CDR2 SYDVKM. The CDR3 sequence: CASSLRGVFYNEQFF. In nucleotides, the CDR3 is TGTGCCAGCAGTTTGCGGGGGGTGTTCTACAATGAGCAGTTCTTC.

The gene calls are TRBV2 and TRBJ2-3; D not certain. V lost 11 bases and J lost 5, with 11 bases in between. The CDR3 length is 11 residues. Germline V lookup: CDR1 SNHLY, CDR2 FYNNEI. CDR3 DNA sequence: TGTGCCTGGTGGGTCAGAGATACGCAGTATTTT. Residues: CAWWVRDTQYF. The full variable domain, with the rest looked up from reference TRBV2 and TRBJ2-3, is EPEVTQTPSHQVTQMGQEVILRCVPISNHLYFYWYRQILGQKVEFLVSFYNNEISEKSEIFDDQFSVERPDGSNFTLKIRSTKLEDSAMYFCAWWVRDTQYFGPGTRLTVL.

This clonotype has a count of ten or more. This chain uses TRBV9 with TRBJ2-7; possible D gene TRBD2, 5 bases. CDR3 size: 14 residues. Germline V CDR1 and CDR2: SGDLS, YYNGEE. V was clipped by 2 bases and J by 4 bases, with 13 bases between them. CDR3 region: CASSVGGVSYEQYF. For the CDR3, the DNA is TGTGCCAGCAGCGTTGGAGGTGTGTCGTACGAGCAGTACTTC.

This clonotype was counted at least ten times. The gene calls are TRBV13 and TRBJ1-1, with no clear D. The ends were cut back, 0 bases at V and 8 bases at J, with 13 bases in the middle. The CDR3 length is 14 residues. Germline V gives CDR1 PRHDT, CDR2 FYEKMQ (reference sequence). CDR3 DNA: TGTGCCAGCAGCTTAGGCACCGGGCCCTGGGAAGCTTTCTTT. It is translated as CASSLGTGPWEAFF.

This clonotype was counted ten times or more. The J gene is TRBJ1-4, the V gene TRBV29-1; D not resolved. Trimming left V 4 bases short and J 8 bases short, with 5 bases between. Germline V gives CDR1 SQVTM, CDR2 ANQGSEA. There are 10 residues in the CDR3. CDR3 coding DNA: TGCAGCGTTGGGGAGGAAAAACTGTTTTTT. Translating it yields CSVGEEKLFF.

This clonotype was recorded at least ten times. V gene TRBV13 combines with J gene TRBJ2-5; 12 bases agree with TRBD2. CDR1 is PRHDT and CDR2 is FYEKMQ in the germline V gene (reference sequence). This CDR3 contains 16 residues. The trim removed 5 bases at V and 5 bases at J, leaving 9 bases unmatched. The CDR3 DNA is TGTGCCAGCAGCCAACGGACTAGCGGGGCCGCGGAGACCCAGTACTTC. Encoded protein: CASSQRTSGAAETQYF.

In this sample, this clonotype turned up many times. This chain links TRBV6-1 with TRBJ2-7; D unresolved. Trimming pared 5 bases from V and 0 bases from J, leaving 14 bases between. The CDR3 length is 15 residues. Germline CDR1 reads MNHNS; CDR2 reads SASEGT. CDR3 nucleotide sequence: TGTGCCAGCAGTTTGGGTTTGGGTATCTCCTACGAGCAGTACTTC. This sequence encodes CASSLGLGISYEQYF.